The source of this T cell receptor beta chain is a study of control samples from healthy donors and cancer patients. Profiled with immunoSEQ multiplex PCR; TCRdb holds only in-frame clones, not every one. The sample contains some 120,000 clones, approximately 90% of which appear only once. CDR3 length equals 16 residues. Germline CDR1 MNHNY, CDR2 SVGAGI (reference sequence). V lost 0 bases, J lost 4 bases, and 6 bases stayed unmatched. Sequencing input: blood. The rearrangement joins TRBV6-6 to TRBJ2-5; TRBD2 aligns across 9 bases. The clonotype originates from a man aged 18 to 29 in good health. In DNA, the CDR3 is TGTGCCAGCAGTTACTCGCAGGCGGGGGGGCTAGAGACCCAGTACTTC. Amino acid sequence: CASSYSQAGGLETQYF.